Below, 19 T cell receptor beta chains from the same sample are listed, as sequenced in a study of response to subunit inactivated influenza vaccine. TCRdb used MiXCR to reprocess the RT-PCR reads, holding one entry per CDR3 protein. The data contain fewer than 600,000 distinct CDR3 sequences, roughly 7.9% of them singletons. Sequenced here: PBMCs from blood, sampled about 23 months after vaccination. The receptors here all came from a man aged 45-69 years who received an inactivated influenza vaccine.

The chain has TRBV9 and TRBJ2-2; 9 bases line up with TRBD2. The CDR3 covers 17 residues. Per germline, CDR1 SGDLS and CDR2 YYNGEE. V lost 3 bases and J lost 5; bases outside the gene matches: 11. The chain's CDR3 is CASSGSSGGEKTGELFF. The CDR3 coding sequence is TGTGCCAGCAGCGGGAGTAGCGGGGGAGAGAAAACCGGGGAGCTGTTTTTT.

This chain uses TRBV7-2 with TRBJ2-7, with D uncertain. This CDR3 region has 12 residues. The germline gives CDR1 SGHTA, CDR2 FQGNSA. V dropped 4 bases and J dropped 0 bases, with 4 bases sitting between them. DNA for the CDR3: TGTGCCAGCAGCTATGTCTCCTACGAGCAGTACTTC. This codes for CASSYVSYEQYF.

The chain uses TRBV12-3 or TRBV12-4 and TRBJ1-5; TRBD1 is a possible D gene (6 bases). CDR3 size: 13 residues. The V end lost 6 bases, the J end lost 3 bases, and 9 bases lay between the germline ends. CDR3 nucleotide sequence: TGTGCCAGCAGACAGGGATTCAATCAGCCCCAGCATTTT. It translates to CASRQGFNQPQHF.

This clonotype has just a few counts. The rearrangement uses TRBV4-3 and TRBJ1-1; D uncertain. V lost 0 bases to trimming and J lost 0 bases, with 23 bases between them. Germline lookup yields CDR1 LGHNA and CDR2 YSLEER. This CDR3 spans 20 amino acids. CDR3 protein: CASSQDWWPPASNMNTEAFF. The CDR3 coding sequence is TGCGCCAGCAGCCAAGATTGGTGGCCACCGGCCTCGAACATGAACACTGAAGCTTTCTTT.

A few counts support this clonotype. The V call is TRBV4-3, the J call TRBJ1-1, with D possibly TRBD1 on 6 matching bases. The CDR3 has 15 amino acids. Trimming shortened V by 1 base and J by 1 base, and 10 bases separated the two germline ends. Germline V gene data show CDR1 as LGHNA and CDR2 as YSLEER. The CDR3 nucleotides are TGCGCCAGCAGCCAAGCTGACAGGCAGAACACTGAAGCTTTCTTT. As protein: CASSQADRQNTEAFF.

As concerns this clonotype: A single base separates this from a much larger clone, so it may be a read error. This chain joins TRBV12-3 or TRBV12-4 and TRBJ2-2; D is undetermined. The CDR3 consists of 10 residues. CDR3: CAGSSESVFF. CDR3 in DNA: TGTGCCGGCAGTTCTGAGTCGGTGTTTTTT.

This clonotype was seen many times. The V gene is TRBV29-1, the J gene TRBJ2-2; D ambiguous. V lost 1 base, J lost 6 bases, and 12 bases lay in between. This CDR3 is 14 amino acids long. Germline CDR1 reads SQVTM; CDR2 reads ANQGSEA. The CDR3 DNA reads TGCAGCGTTGAAGGGCCCTCAGGACCCGGGGAGCTGTTTTTT. This codes for CSVEGPSGPGELFF.

This clonotype was found many times. The chain uses TRBV10-3 and TRBJ2-1, with 9 nucleotides matching TRBD2. The V gene's germline CDR1 is ENHRY and CDR2 SYGVKD. This CDR3 has 15 residues. V shed 4 bases and J 5 bases; nucleotides not matched to a gene: 6. The CDR3 DNA follows: TGTGCCATCAGTGTTGGGCTAGCGGGAAACAATGAGCAGTTCTTC. Translated: CAISVGLAGNNEQFF.

The CDR3: CASSLVSYTEAFF. The CDR3 region has the DNA TGTGCCAGCAGCTTAGTCAGCTACACTGAAGCTTTCTTT. The genes are TRBV11-2 and TRBJ1-1; D uncertain. The germline CDR1 and CDR2 sequences are SGHAT and FQNNGV. This CDR3 is built from 13 residues. V gave up 1 base and J gave up 3 bases, with 6 bases separating them.

This clonotype turned up a few times. The genes are TRBV12-3 or TRBV12-4 and TRBJ2-1, with 9 nucleotides matching TRBD2. The CDR3 spans 15 residues. V was pared by 6 bases and J by 5 bases, with 8 bases of the junction left unmatched. The CDR3 sequence is CASRFSGGANNEQFF. DNA for the CDR3: TGTGCCAGCAGATTTAGCGGGGGCGCGAACAATGAGCAGTTCTTC.

The V gene is TRBV6-2 or TRBV6-3, the J gene TRBJ2-3, with a possible D match to TRBD1 (6 bases). There are 15 residues in the CDR3. V was trimmed by 2 bases and J by 0 bases, leaving 9 bases between them. The germline V gene encodes CDR1 MNHEY and CDR2 SVGEGT. The CDR3 spells CASSYDRPSTDTQYF. The DNA of the CDR3 is TGTGCCAGCAGTTACGACAGGCCGAGCACAGATACGCAGTATTTT.

Comment on this clonotype: Compared with germline, one end of the junction differs, possibly owing to a read error. The CDR3 bases are TGTGCCGGCAGCTTGTGGCGGAGCACAGATACGCAGTATTTT. Its protein is CAGSLWRSTDTQYF. This chain links TRBV7-6 with TRBJ2-3; D is unresolved. Looked up from germline, CDR1 is SGHVS and CDR2 is FNYEAQ. The CDR3 sequence is 14 residues long.

This chain uses TRBV14 with TRBJ1-4; TRBD1 is a possible D gene (5 bases). V was clipped by 4 bases and J by 11 bases, with 11 bases between them. Germline values: CDR1 SGHDN, CDR2 FVKESK. The CDR3 is made up of 12 amino acids. CDR3 loop: CASSRGRGKLFF. CDR3 bases: TGTGCCAGCAGCCGCGGTCGGGGGAAACTGTTTTTT.

This clonotype was counted a few times. The chain joins TRBV11-2 to TRBJ2-5, with TRBD2 identical over 8 bases. Germline values: CDR1 SGHAT, CDR2 FQNNGV. The CDR3 loop spans 16 amino acids. J lost 4 bases, V lost 1 base, and 8 bases had no gene match. DNA for the CDR3: TGTGCCAGCAGCTTAGGGAGGAGCGGGGGTCGAGAGACCCAGTACTTC. This encodes CASSLGRSGGRETQYF.

This chain links TRBV7-8 with TRBJ2-7; a weak D match, TRBD2 (6 bases). Per the germline V gene, CDR1 is SGHVS and CDR2 is FQNEAQ. Trimming cost V 5 bases and J 0 bases, with 14 bases left between them. The CDR3 loop spans 15 amino acids. The CDR3 bases are TGTGCCAGCAGCGCCCGGGACTCAAGCTCCTACGAGCAGTACTTC. Its translation: CASSARDSSSYEQYF. Looking up the rest from reference TRBV7-8 and TRBJ2-7 gives the full variable domain: GAGVSQSPRYKVAKRGQDVALRCDPISGHVSLFWYQQALGQGPEFLTYFQNEAQLDKSGLPSDRFFAERPEGSVSTLKIQRTQQEDSAVYLCASSARDSSSYEQYFGPGTRLTVT.

This clonotype was found many times. The genes are TRBV27 and TRBJ2-5; 8 bases line up with TRBD1. Trimming at V came to 6 bases and at J to 5 bases, leaving 14 bases not matched to a gene. This CDR3 comprises 16 residues. Germline V CDR1 and CDR2: MNHEY, SMNVEV (reference sequence). The CDR3 nucleotides read TGTGCCAGCAGGCCCAGCTGGACAGGGCTGTGGGAGACCCAGTACTTC. It yields the protein CASRPSWTGLWETQYF.

This clonotype was seen repeatedly, ten times or more. The chain joins TRBV10-2 to TRBJ2-3; 13 bases align to TRBD2. The CDR3 runs to 15 residues. Trimming cost V 6 bases and J 6 bases; bases outside gene matches: 6. Germline CDR1 and CDR2: WSHSY and SAAADI. The CDR3 nucleotides read TGCGCCAGCAGCTTCGGACTAGCGGGAGCCGATACGCAGTATTTT. Translating gives CASSFGLAGADTQYF.

The chain links TRBV12-3 or TRBV12-4 to TRBJ1-1; 7 bases map to TRBD1. Unmatched junction bases numbered 9, after V lost 5 bases and J lost 9 bases. The CDR3 loop spans 13 amino acids. This chain's CDR3 is CASSPRTGQKAFF. The CDR3 coding sequence is TGTGCCAGCAGTCCGAGGACAGGACAAAAAGCTTTCTTT.

CDR3 coding DNA: TGTGCCAGCAGCAGGGAAAAAGGGTATGAGCAGTTCTTC. It codes for CASSREKGYEQFF. This chain connects TRBV6-1 to TRBJ2-1; tentatively, D is TRBD1 (5 bases). CDR3 length equals 13 residues. V lost 6 bases to trimming and J lost 8 bases, with 14 bases between them. Germline V gene sequence: CDR1 MNHNS, CDR2 SASEGT.